This T cell receptor beta chain was sequenced for a study of blood T cell repertoires in COVID-19. The overall study: Samples taken during acute and convalescent COVID-19 were collected in the United States, Italy and Spain.

Germline lookup yields CDR1 SGHRS and CDR2 YFSETQ. V lost 2 bases, J lost 0 bases, and 6 bases lay in between. This CDR3 has 14 residues. Authors' processing steps: Amplification of reference gene primers was used by the study to estimate nucleated cell counts. Here immunoSEQ multiplex PCR was the method, and the copy in TCRdb shows in-frame clones only, minus some. V, J and clone size are taken as reported in that table, and D and trimming were inferred from the DNA itself. The sample includes approximately 250,000 clones, 86% of them seen just once. The rearrangement links TRBV5-1 to TRBJ1-3; TRBD1 might be the D (5 bases). The source of this sequence is a man in his forties with active or convalescent COVID-19. Material for sequencing was peripheral blood. The CDR3 is CASSLGDSGNTIYF. The DNA for the CDR3 is TGCGCCAGCAGCTTAGGGGACTCTGGAAACACCATATATTTT. The variable domain in full, completed from reference TRBV5-1 and TRBJ1-3, reads KAGVTQTPRYLIKTRGQQVTLSCSPISGHRSVSWYQQTPGQGLQFLFEYFSETQRNKGNFPGRFSGRQFSNSRSEMNVSTLELGDSALYLCASSLGDSGNTIYFGEGSWLTVV.